What follows are 17 T cell receptor beta chains derived from one specimen sequenced in a study of Tregs in tolerant kidney transplant recipients. The protocol was immunoSEQ multiplex PCR, while the TCRdb copy is restricted to in-frame clones and leaves out a portion. The sample lists roughly 49,000 clones, roughly nine tenths occurring once. Input material: Tregs from blood. Receptors were obtained from a human donor in good health.

This clone was seen just once. This chain links TRBV10-3 with TRBJ2-5, with D unclear. The V gene's germline CDR1 is ENHRY and CDR2 SYGVKD. The CDR3 is 12 amino acids. The V end lost 3 bases, the J end lost 5 bases, and 7 bases lay between the germline ends. CDR3 nucleotide sequence: TGTGCCATCAGTGATCAGACTGAGACCCAGTACTTC. Amino acid sequence: CAISDQTETQYF.

The chain recombines TRBV7-9 with TRBJ1-6; a weak D match, TRBD1 (5 bases). Germline V lookup: CDR1 SEHNR, CDR2 FQNEAQ (reference sequence). Deletions cut 4 bases from V and 8 bases from J, with 18 bases between. This CDR3 has 16 amino acids. The CDR3 loop reads CASSSGTGGMDSPLHF. The DNA of the CDR3 is TGTGCCAGCAGCTCAGGCACAGGTGGCATGGATTCACCCCTCCACTTT.

This chain's CDR3 is CASSLVGGEQYF. In DNA, the CDR3 is TGCGCCAGCAGCTTGGTGGGGGGCGAGCAGTACTTC. The chain links TRBV5-1 to TRBJ2-7; the D gene is possibly TRBD2 (6 bases). Trimming stripped 0 bases from V and 6 bases from J, with 7 bases between. The CDR3 totals 12 residues. Germline-derived CDR1 and CDR2 are SGHRS and YFSETQ.

The V call is TRBV7-9, the J call TRBJ2-5; no clear D gene. V lost 7 bases and J 5 bases, leaving 20 bases between the germline ends. Germline V gives CDR1 SEHNR, CDR2 FQNEAQ (reference sequence). This CDR3 is built from 15 residues. CDR3 protein: CASTFLGPGLETQYF. In nucleotides, the CDR3 is TGTGCCAGCACCTTCCTGGGCCCGGGTCTGGAGACCCAGTACTTC.

The chain joins TRBV9 to TRBJ2-1, with 12 nucleotides matching TRBD2. Germline V gene data show CDR1 as SGDLS and CDR2 as YYNGEE. V lost 4 bases and J lost 14; bases outside the gene matches: 7. CDR3 size: 13 residues. CDR3 bases: TGTGCCAGCAGCCCACGACTAGCGGGGGACAAGTTCTTC. Its translation is CASSPRLAGDKFF.

The chain carries TRBV6-1 and TRBJ1-2; D is undetermined. In germline, CDR1 is MNHNS, CDR2 SASEGT. This CDR3 has 13 residues. Trimming stripped 6 bases from V and 4 bases from J, with 12 bases between. The CDR3 is CASRDTYLYGYTF. CDR3 in DNA: TGTGCCAGCAGAGATACATACCTCTATGGCTACACCTTC.

V is TRBV5-1 and J is TRBJ2-7; possible D gene TRBD2, 6 bases. Germline CDR1 and CDR2: SGHRS and YFSETQ. Deletions cut 4 bases from V and 3 bases from J, with 14 bases between. The CDR3 is made up of 14 amino acids. This CDR3 reads CASSDGGFIYEQYF. CDR3 DNA sequence: TGCGCCAGCAGCGACGGGGGATTTATCTACGAGCAGTACTTC.

This sequence joins TRBV5-1 and TRBJ2-1; the match to TRBD2 covers 8 bases. Losses at the gene ends were 2 bases for V and 3 bases for J; bases not matched to a gene: 4. The CDR3 contains 15 residues. CDR1 and CDR2 (germline): SGHRS, YFSETQ. As DNA, the CDR3 is TGCGCCAGCAGCTTAGTAGCGGGATACTACAATGAGCAGTTCTTC. Amino acid sequence: CASSLVAGYYNEQFF.

This chain connects TRBV18 to TRBJ1-2, with unresolved D. V gave up 1 base and J gave up 5 bases, with 8 bases separating them. The CDR3 length is 13 residues. Germline values: CDR1 KGHSH, CDR2 LQKENI. In DNA, the CDR3 is TGTGCCAGCTCACCACGCGAGAAGTATGGCTACACCTTC. Its protein product is CASSPREKYGYTF.

This clone occurred once. The J gene is TRBJ1-5, the V gene TRBV6-5, with a tentative D call TRBD1 (6 bases). Germline V lookup: CDR1 MNHEY, CDR2 SVGAGI. The germline V and J ends were trimmed by 0 bases and 5 bases, with 8 bases remaining between them. The CDR3 has 14 amino acids. The CDR3 nucleotides are TGTGCCAGCAGTTACTCCAGGGGATATCAGCCCCAGCATTTT. Protein product: CASSYSRGYQPQHF.

This rearrangement joins TRBV6-6 to TRBJ1-5, with a weak D call TRBD1 (6 bases). This CDR3 has 14 residues. V lost 7 bases and J lost 7, with 17 bases in between. Germline lookup yields CDR1 MNHNY and CDR2 SVGAGI (reference sequence). CDR3 DNA: TGTGCCAGCATCTCCCCGGACAGAAGCCAGCCCCAGCATTTT. Amino acid sequence: CASISPDRSQPQHF.

CDR3: CASSERRSTDTQYF. The CDR3 bases are TGTGCCAGCAGTGAACGGAGGAGCACAGATACGCAGTATTTT. This sequence joins TRBV25-1 and TRBJ2-3, with D perhaps TRBD2 (5 bases). The CDR3 length is 14 residues. In germline, CDR1 is MGHDK, CDR2 SYGVNS. V dropped 2 bases and J dropped 0 bases, with 6 bases sitting between them. The entire variable domain, with the rest obtained from reference TRBV25-1 and TRBJ2-3, is as follows: EADIYQTPRYLVIGTGKKITLECSQTMGHDKMYWYQQDPGMELHLIHYSYGVNSTEKGDLSSESTVSRIRTEHFPLTLESARPSHTSQYLCASSERRSTDTQYFGPGTRLTVL.

The V call is TRBV2, the J call TRBJ2-3; D is unresolved. The CDR3 has 16 amino acids. Germline assignment: CDR1 SNHLY and CDR2 FYNNEI. V lost 7 bases to trimming and J lost 5 bases, with 22 bases between them. CDR3 sequence: CASKDAPGQSVDTQYF. The CDR3 coding sequence is TGTGCCAGCAAAGACGCTCCGGGCCAGAGCGTAGATACGCAGTATTTT. Full variable domain (remainder filled in from reference TRBV2 and TRBJ2-3): EPEVTQTPSHQVTQMGQEVILRCVPISNHLYFYWYRQILGQKVEFLVSFYNNEISEKSEIFDDQFSVERPDGSNFTLKIRSTKLEDSAMYFCASKDAPGQSVDTQYFGPGTRLTVL.

The rearrangement joins TRBV5-1 to TRBJ2-2; a weak D match, TRBD2 (5 bases). The V end lost 4 bases, the J end lost 3 bases, and 10 bases lay between the germline ends. Germline V gene sequence: CDR1 SGHRS, CDR2 YFSETQ. CDR3 length equals 14 residues. The CDR3 region is CASSPGVYTGELFF. The DNA for the CDR3 is TGCGCCAGCAGCCCCGGGGTGTACACCGGGGAGCTGTTTTTT.

The rearrangement uses TRBV18 and TRBJ1-2, with a weak D call TRBD1 (5 bases). This CDR3 contains 15 residues. Trimming took off 6 bases at V and 3 bases at J, with 17 bases between the two ends. The germline V gene encodes CDR1 KGHSH and CDR2 LQKENI. CDR3 DNA: TGTGCCAGCTCCGCCGGGGACCGGGGGTACTATGGCTACACCTTC. It encodes CASSAGDRGYYGYTF.

The chain links TRBV9 to TRBJ2-7; the match to TRBD1 covers 7 bases. The CDR3 is made up of 13 amino acids. V lost 3 bases and J lost 6; bases outside the gene matches: 6. The germline CDR1 and CDR2 sequences are SGDLS and YYNGEE. The chain's CDR3 is CASSAGTVAEQYF. CDR3 DNA sequence: TGTGCCAGCAGCGCCGGGACAGTCGCCGAGCAGTACTTC.

J is TRBJ1-5 and V is TRBV19; no definite D call. The CDR3 loop spans 17 amino acids. Between the trimmed V and J ends, which lost 2 bases and 0 bases, there was a span of 14 bases. Germline CDR1 LNHDA, CDR2 SQIVND (reference sequence). This chain's CDR3 is CASSISWQALSNQPQHF. As DNA, the CDR3 is TGTGCCAGTAGTATATCCTGGCAGGCCCTTAGCAATCAGCCCCAGCATTTT.